The 14 T cell receptor beta chains given below trace back to one sample, sequenced in a study of T cells in Graves' hyperthyroidism and ophthalmopathy. It was RNA transcripts that yielded the amplified TCR beta CDR3 regions. RT-PCR in the first round (using the HTBI primer set) targeted the TCR CDR3. A single record per CDR3 protein comes from TCRdb applying MiXCR to the multiplex PCR reads. The sample holds hundreds of thousands of distinct CDR3 sequences, around 15% seen once. The sample consisted of blood. The receptors were sampled from a woman aged 18 to 35 with Graves' hyperthyroidism.

There are many counts of this clonotype. The CDR3 DNA follows: TGTGCCAGCAGTGAAGGACAGGACTCCTACAATGAGCAGTTCTTC. Its translation is CASSEGQDSYNEQFF. This rearrangement joins TRBV2 to TRBJ2-1; D might be TRBD1 (6 bases). The CDR3 contains 15 residues. Trimming left V 1 base short and J 0 bases short, with 7 bases between. In germline, CDR1 is SNHLY, CDR2 FYNNEI.

The V call is TRBV2, the J call TRBJ2-2; D is tentatively TRBD1 or TRBD2 (6 bases each). V dropped 5 bases and J dropped 7 bases, with 11 bases sitting between them. Germline CDR1 and CDR2: SNHLY and FYNNEI. The CDR3 loop spans 13 amino acids. CDR3 coding DNA: TGTGCCAGCAGTCGGGGGCGCAACGGGGAGCTGTTTTTT. Translating it yields CASSRGRNGELFF.

Note on this clonotype: This may come from a read error, since a much larger clone is one base off. This rearrangement joins TRBV4-1 to TRBJ2-7, with 9 bases identical to TRBD2. CDR1 is MGHRA and CDR2 is YSYEKL in the germline V gene. The CDR3 has 19 amino acids. The CDR3 loop is CTSSQESSGIESAFYEQYF. CDR3 DNA sequence: TGCACCAGCAGCCAAGAGTCTAGCGGGATCGAAAGTGCCTTCTACGAGCAGTACTTC.

There are many counts of this clonotype. The chain is built from TRBV15 and TRBJ1-1, with unresolved D. CDR1 LNHNV and CDR2 YYDKDF come from the germline V gene (reference sequence). V lost 0 bases to trimming and J lost 6 bases, with 8 bases between them. The CDR3 is made up of 13 amino acids. The CDR3 sequence: CATSRDQTAEAFF. The CDR3 coding sequence is TGTGCCACCAGCAGAGACCAAACGGCTGAAGCTTTCTTT.

This clonotype was seen at least ten times. The V call is TRBV18, the J call TRBJ1-5, with D possibly matching TRBD1 (6 bases). The CDR3 spans 14 residues. Germline V gene sequence: CDR1 KGHSH, CDR2 LQKENI. V was shortened by 4 bases and J by 6 bases, with 13 bases between the two germline ends. The CDR3 spells CASSLQGKGQPQHF. The DNA for the CDR3 is TGTGCCAGCTCACTGCAGGGGAAGGGTCAGCCCCAGCATTTT.

This clonotype was detected many times. The chain's CDR3 is CASSLRGGNTGELFF. The CDR3 nucleotides read TGTGCCAGCAGCCTCAGGGGAGGGAACACCGGGGAGCTGTTTTTT. The chain recombines TRBV7-9 with TRBJ2-2; D possibly uses TRBD1 or TRBD2 (6 bases each). The CDR3 is 15 amino acids. Germline V gene data show CDR1 as SEHNR and CDR2 as FQNEAQ (reference sequence). V was pared by 5 bases and J by 1 base, with 11 bases between.

The V and J genes are TRBV7-2 and TRBJ2-1, with D tentatively TRBD2 (7 bases). Germline values: CDR1 SGHTA, CDR2 FQGNSA. CDR3 size: 15 residues. The V gene lost 1 base and the J gene lost 9 bases, with 16 bases spanning the gap. The CDR3: CASSLGGASGPEQFF. The CDR3 DNA is TGTGCCAGCAGCTTAGGGGGGGCTAGCGGCCCTGAGCAGTTCTTC. Full variable domain (outside the CDR3, taken from reference TRBV7-2 and TRBJ2-1): GAGVSQSPSNKVTEKGKDVELRCDPISGHTALYWYRQSLGQGLEFLIYFQGNSAPDKSGLPSDRFSAERTGGSVSTLTIQRTQQEDSAVYLCASSLGGASGPEQFFGPGTRLTVL.

The chain joins TRBV11-2 to TRBJ1-4; 7 bases are shared with TRBD1. Per germline, CDR1 SGHAT and CDR2 FQNNGV. J was trimmed by 6 bases and V by 3 bases; bases with no gene match: 10. This CDR3 region has 16 residues. The CDR3 sequence: CASSLYGGTADEKLFF. The DNA for the CDR3 is TGTGCCAGCAGCTTGTATGGCGGGACAGCTGATGAAAAACTGTTTTTT.

This clonotype has at least ten counts. The chain recombines TRBV28 with TRBJ2-7, with D maybe TRBD2 (6 bases). Trimming left V 1 base short and J 6 bases short, with 22 bases between. Germline CDR1 MDHEN, CDR2 SYDVKM. The CDR3 runs 17 residues. In nucleotides, the CDR3 is TGTGCCAGCAGTTTATCGCCCCCCCACGGGAGAATCGGCGAGCAGTACTTC. Translated: CASSLSPPHGRIGEQYF.

The rearrangement joins TRBV27 to TRBJ1-5; 7 bases map to TRBD1. Trimming took 10 bases from V and 4 from J; bases not matched to a gene: 7. CDR1 and CDR2 from the germline V gene are MNHEY and SMNVEV (reference sequence). This CDR3 is built from 13 residues. The CDR3 DNA sequence: TGTGCCACCTCGGGACAGTCAAATCAGCCCCAGCATTTT. It specifies CATSGQSNQPQHF.

This clonotype was observed many times. This rearrangement joins TRBV20-1 to TRBJ2-7; a possible D gene is TRBD1 (6 bases). Germline CDR1 and CDR2: DFQATT and SNEGSKA (reference sequence). This CDR3 has 13 amino acids. Trimming took off 6 bases at V and 4 bases at J, with 16 bases between the two ends. The CDR3, as DNA: TGCAGTGCCCGAGCCCAGGGGTCGTACGAGCAGTACTTC. The encoded protein is CSARAQGSYEQYF.

This clonotype showed up many times. This chain links TRBV7-8 with TRBJ2-5; D might be TRBD1 (6 bases). This CDR3 has 16 amino acids. With 0 bases removed from V and 2 bases from J, the gap between germline ends came to 13 bases. The germline CDR1 and CDR2 sequences are SGHVS and FQNEAQ. CDR3 in amino acids: CASSLAAGATQETQYF. CDR3 sequence (DNA): TGTGCCAGCAGCTTAGCGGCAGGGGCAACTCAAGAGACCCAGTACTTC.

There are many counts of this clonotype. This chain links TRBV30 with TRBJ1-1; no definite D call. From germline, CDR1 is GTSNPN and CDR2 SVGIG (reference sequence). Trimming left V 2 bases short and J 7 bases short, with 8 bases between. This CDR3 spans 11 amino acids. The CDR3 bases are TGTGCCTGGAGTAGAGCCCTTGAAGCTTTCTTT. It yields the protein CAWSRALEAFF.

This clonotype was recorded a few times. This chain uses TRBV20-1 with TRBJ1-2, with D possibly being TRBD1 (6 bases). CDR3 length equals 13 residues. Germline V gives CDR1 DFQATT, CDR2 SNEGSKA (reference sequence). V was clipped by 5 bases and J by 3 bases, with 13 bases between them. This chain's CDR3 is CSAPTGWYYGYTF. CDR3 bases: TGCAGTGCTCCGACAGGCTGGTACTATGGCTACACCTTC.